This T cell receptor (beta chain) was sequenced during a study of blood T cell repertoires in COVID-19. In the authors' workflow: Scientists estimated how many nucleated cells there were by amplifying reference gene primers. Sequenced by immunoSEQ multiplex PCR; TCRdb stores in-frame clones only, minus some. Clonal size and the V and J genes are those of that table, whereas D and trimming came from the DNA. Of under 300,000 clones listed, roughly nine tenths were seen once; the top ten hold about 1.7%. Recovery meant two consecutive negative NP/OP PCR tests, professional clearance, or resolved symptoms. The receptor was isolated from a woman aged 35 to 49 who had recovered from COVID-19. The sample was PBMCs or T cells enriched from blood (not recorded which).

The CDR3: CASSLRTGVGYTF. For the CDR3, the DNA is TGTGCCAGCAGCCTTCGGACAGGAGTTGGCTACACCTTC. The chain has TRBV5-6 and TRBJ1-2; the match to TRBD1 covers 7 bases. CDR1 is SGHDT and CDR2 is YYEEEE in the germline V gene. The CDR3 covers 13 residues. V dropped 4 bases and J dropped 7; count of bases not matched to a gene: 7.